Listed here is a single T cell receptor beta chain. This sample was included in a study of blood T cell repertoires in COVID-19. About the study: Sample material is recorded as cDNA or gDNA derived from T cells, B-cell-depleted T cells, or PBMCs.

V lost 5 bases to trimming and J lost 3 bases; unmatched junction nucleotides: 7. Germline V gene lookup returns CDR1 MDHEN and CDR2 SYDVKM. The CDR3 sequence is 16 residues long. Data came from immunoSEQ multiplex PCR; TCRdb stores just in-frame clones and leaves some out. The data contain 250,000 to 350,000 clones, approximately 85% of them singletons. Material: peripheral blood. The TCR comes from a human donor with COVID-19, enrolled during active disease. The donor label of this sample is uncertain. This chain connects TRBV28 to TRBJ2-5; 12 nucleotides match TRBD2. The CDR3 region is CASSMTSGSGKETQYF. CDR3 DNA sequence: TGTGCCAGCAGTATGACTAGCGGGAGCGGGAAAGAGACCCAGTACTTC.